Shown below are 19 T cell receptor beta chains from a single sample sequenced in a study of blood T cell repertoires in COVID-19. Profiling relied on immunoSEQ multiplex PCR, and the TCRdb table lists in-frame clones only, not all of them. This table holds about 390,000 clones, about 89% found once. Material for sequencing was peripheral blood. The source is an older woman with COVID-19, enrolled during active disease.

The rearrangement joins TRBV5-5 to TRBJ2-7; possibly TRBD1 for D (6 bases). With 0 bases removed from V and 0 bases from J, the gap between germline ends came to 10 bases. The CDR3 length is 15 residues. CDR1 is SGHKS, CDR2 YYEKEE, per germline (reference sequence). The CDR3 here is CASSLAGHNSYEQYF. CDR3 coding DNA: TGTGCCAGCAGCTTGGCGGGACACAACTCCTACGAGCAGTACTTC.

V and J are TRBV9 and TRBJ2-3; no clear D gene. There are 15 residues in the CDR3. Germline V gives CDR1 SGDLS, CDR2 YYNGEE. Trimming took 1 base from V and 2 from J, leaving 11 bases between them. The CDR3 reads CASSVLASPTDTQYF. CDR3 DNA sequence: TGTGCCAGCAGCGTACTGGCCTCGCCCACAGATACGCAGTATTTT.

This clone was picked up a small number of times. The chain is built from TRBV9 and TRBJ2-2; TRBD1 aligns across 12 bases. The CDR3 loop spans 16 amino acids. Unmatched junction bases numbered 3, after V lost 1 base and J lost 5 bases. The germline gives CDR1 SGDLS, CDR2 YYNGEE. DNA of the CDR3: TGTGCCAGCAGCGTAAGGGACAGGGGGCAGACCGGGGAGCTGTTTTTT. Amino acid sequence: CASSVRDRGQTGELFF.

The CDR3 sequence is CASRQGDEQYF. The CDR3 DNA reads TGTGCCAGCAGACAGGGGGACGAGCAGTACTTC. V usage is TRBV6-5 and J usage is TRBJ2-7, with 8 bases aligning to TRBD1. CDR3 length equals 11 residues. Germline V gene data show CDR1 as MNHEY and CDR2 as SVGAGI. Losses at the gene ends were 6 bases for V and 5 bases for J; bases not matched to a gene: 0.

The chain joins TRBV6-5 to TRBJ1-1; TRBD1 agrees at 8 bases. The V gene end was trimmed by 6 bases and the J gene end by 10 bases; junction bases not matched to a gene: 7. CDR3 length equals 12 residues. Germline CDR1 is MNHEY and CDR2 is SVGAGI. The CDR3 here is CASRTGVGRAFF. The CDR3 coding sequence is TGTGCCAGCAGGACAGGGGTGGGAAGAGCTTTCTTT.

The chain couples TRBV15 to TRBJ2-5; possible D gene TRBD2, 6 bases. This CDR3 contains 14 residues. Trimming removed 0 bases from V and 2 bases from J, with 7 bases in between. Per the germline V gene, CDR1 is LNHNV and CDR2 is YYDKDF (reference sequence). CDR3 sequence: CATSRDAGQETQYF. Written as DNA, the CDR3 is TGTGCCACCAGCAGAGATGCGGGGCAAGAGACCCAGTACTTC.

This chain joins TRBV30 and TRBJ1-2, with unresolved D. This CDR3 has 13 amino acids. The V end lost 3 bases, the J end lost 2 bases, and 10 bases lay between the germline ends. Germline CDR1 and CDR2: GTSNPN and SVGIG (reference sequence). In DNA, the CDR3 is TGTGCCTGGAGGATGTGGGCGAACTATGGCTACACCTTC. Translated: CAWRMWANYGYTF.

The chain couples TRBV7-9 to TRBJ1-2; D is uncertain. The CDR3 extends over 13 amino acids. The germline CDR1 and CDR2 sequences are SEHNR and FQNEAQ (reference sequence). The V end lost 9 bases, the J end lost 6 bases, and 17 bases lay between the germline ends. The CDR3 coding sequence is TGTGCCAGTGGTAATGGCGTGGCGGATGGCTACACCTTC. It is translated as CASGNGVADGYTF. Based on the CDR3 plus reference TRBV7-9 and TRBJ1-2, the full variable domain is DTGVSQNPRHKITKRGQNVTFRCDPISEHNRLYWYRQTLGQGPEFLTYFQNEAQLEKSRLLSDRFSAERPKGSFSTLEIQRTEQGDSAMYLCASGNGVADGYTFGSGTRLTVV.

Written as DNA, the CDR3 is TGTGCCAGCAGCTTGGTAACGCAGGCTCTCTATGGCTACACCTTC. Its protein is CASSLVTQALYGYTF. The J gene is TRBJ1-2, the V gene TRBV5-5; no firm D call. CDR1 is SGHKS, CDR2 YYEKEE, per germline (reference sequence). There are 15 residues in the CDR3. The V end lost 0 bases, the J end lost 4 bases, and 13 bases lay between the germline ends. The full variable domain, in which reference TRBV5-5 and TRBJ1-2 provide the parts outside the CDR3, is DAGVTQSPTHLIKTRGQQVTLRCSPISGHKSVSWYQQVLGQGPQFIFQYYEKEERGRGNFPDRFSARQFPNYSSELNVNALLLGDSALYLCASSLVTQALYGYTFGSGTRLTVV.

The rearrangement uses TRBV7-9 and TRBJ1-1, with a weak D call TRBD1 (5 bases). V lost 2 bases and J lost 4, with 11 bases in between. Germline CDR1 SEHNR, CDR2 FQNEAQ (reference sequence). The CDR3 is 14 residues long. In DNA form, the CDR3 reads TGTGCCAGCAGCTTATCCTTTCAGGGCACTGAAGCTTTCTTT. This sequence encodes CASSLSFQGTEAFF. Drawing the rest from reference TRBV7-9 and TRBJ1-1, the complete variable domain is DTGVSQNPRHKITKRGQNVTFRCDPISEHNRLYWYRQTLGQGPEFLTYFQNEAQLEKSRLLSDRFSAERPKGSFSTLEIQRTEQGDSAMYLCASSLSFQGTEAFFGQGTRLTVV.

V usage is TRBV27 and J usage is TRBJ1-3; a weak D match, TRBD1 (5 bases). Germline CDR1 is MNHEY and CDR2 is SMNVEV (reference sequence). This CDR3 has 16 amino acids. The germline V and J ends were trimmed by 6 bases and 1 base, with 16 bases remaining between them. The CDR3 spells CASSPRGMRSGNTIYF. As DNA, the CDR3 is TGTGCCAGCAGCCCCCGGGGGATGCGGTCTGGAAACACCATATATTTT.

This chain joins TRBV4-1 and TRBJ1-1; D may be TRBD1 (6 bases). In germline, CDR1 is MGHRA, CDR2 YSYEKL. The CDR3 is 15 residues long. V was cut by 4 bases and J by 5 bases, with 17 bases left in between. CDR3 amino acids: CASSRTQGALTEAFF. CDR3 sequence (DNA): TGCGCCAGCAGCCGAACACAGGGTGCCTTGACTGAAGCTTTCTTT.

The chain recombines TRBV3-1 (or the pseudogene TRBV3-2) with TRBJ1-5, with no clear D. Germline lookup yields CDR1 LGHDT and CDR2 YNNKEL (reference sequence). With 4 bases removed from V and 2 bases from J, the gap between germline ends came to 6 bases. The CDR3 sequence is 13 residues long. This CDR3 reads CASSPTGNQPQHF. The CDR3 DNA reads TGTGCCAGCAGCCCTACAGGCAATCAGCCCCAGCATTTT.

V and J are TRBV24-1 and TRBJ1-4; D perhaps matches TRBD1 (6 bases). CDR3 size: 15 residues. Trimming left V 8 bases short and J 3 bases short, with 15 bases between. CDR1 is KGHDR, CDR2 SFDVKD, per germline. CDR3 nucleotide sequence: TGTGCCACCATTGAGTTCGGGACACCTAATGAAAAACTGTTTTTT. This gives the protein CATIEFGTPNEKLFF.

The chain is built from TRBV13 and TRBJ1-1, with D uncertain. V lost 0 bases and J 9 bases, leaving 8 bases between the germline ends. The CDR3 is 12 residues long. Germline CDR1 PRHDT, CDR2 FYEKMQ (reference sequence). The CDR3 sequence: CASSLGRAKAFF. Written as DNA, the CDR3 is TGTGCCAGCAGCTTAGGTAGAGCCAAAGCTTTCTTT.

The V call is TRBV28, the J call TRBJ1-5, with 8 bases identical to TRBD1. CDR1 and CDR2 (germline): MDHEN, SYDVKM. V lost 6 bases, J lost 2 bases, and 3 bases stayed unmatched. This CDR3 has 14 residues. The CDR3 nucleotides read TGTGCCAGCAGCTCGACAGGGGGCAATCAGCCCCAGCATTTT. Its translation is CASSSTGGNQPQHF.

This clone turned up a few times. The J gene is TRBJ1-6, the V gene TRBV5-1; D is perhaps TRBD1 (6 bases). The CDR3 is 16 amino acids. Between the trimmed V and J ends, which lost 3 bases and 6 bases, there was a span of 16 bases. Germline CDR1 reads SGHRS; CDR2 reads YFSETQ. CDR3 in amino acids: CASSSGQYLGNSPLHF. The CDR3 DNA reads as TGCGCCAGCAGCTCAGGACAGTATCTAGGTAATTCACCCCTCCACTTT.

For this clone: The junction differs from germline at one of its ends, possibly a read error. V and J are TRBV6-5 and TRBJ1-1; the D gene is possibly TRBD1 (5 bases). CDR1 and CDR2 (germline): MNHEY, SVGAGI. The CDR3 is made up of 15 amino acids. This chain's CDR3 is CASRYSGLHGAEAFF. The CDR3, as DNA: TGTGCCAGCAGGTACTCGGGACTCCACGGGGCTGAAGCTTTCTTT.

The V and J genes are TRBV3-1 (or the pseudogene TRBV3-2) and TRBJ2-1; tentatively, D is TRBD2 (6 bases). Trimming removed 3 bases at V and 5 bases at J, with 17 bases between. The CDR3 is 16 amino acids. The germline gives CDR1 LGHDT, CDR2 YNNKEL (reference sequence). CDR3 region: CASSHSGLGYDNEQFF. The CDR3 DNA follows: TGTGCCAGCAGCCATAGCGGTCTGGGGTATGACAATGAGCAGTTCTTC.